The T cell receptor (beta chain) described here comes from a study of shared clonotypes between healthy human individuals. Germline CDR1 reads SEHNR; CDR2 reads FQNEAQ (reference sequence). This CDR3 comprises 12 residues. The V gene lost 10 bases and the J gene lost 5 bases, with 14 bases spanning the gap. Assay used: immunoSEQ multiplex PCR; TCRdb lists only in-frame clones, some missing. The data contain 1.5 million to 2.5 million clones, approximately 94% of them seen just once; the ten biggest clones take up 1% to 1.5%. Only CD45RO-negative cells positively selected for CCR7 counted as naive CD8 cells, so terminally differentiated effector memory CD45RA+ cells were excluded.

This receptor was obtained from a man younger than 30 in good health. Material for sequencing was naive CD8+ T cells sorted from blood. The chain carries TRBV7-9 and TRBJ1-1; tentatively, D is TRBD1 (6 bases). As DNA, the CDR3 is TGTGCCACCCAAGAGGGGGGTACTGAAGCTTTCTTT. This translates into CATQEGGTEAFF.